This T cell receptor (beta chain) was captured by sequencing in a study of metastatic and nonmetastatic thyroid tumors. At the level of the study: Repertoire comparison spanned blood and tumor or nodule tissue of malignant and benign thyroid patients.

V dropped 0 bases and J dropped 2 bases, with 12 bases sitting between them. Per the germline V gene, CDR1 is SGHRS and CDR2 is YFSETQ. This CDR3 region has 15 residues. All patients were treatment-naive before thyroid surgery. This clone was recorded a few times. MiXCR was used by TCRdb to re-call the PCR reads. The sample has roughly 45,000 clones, roughly 3.2% seen once. The sequenced material came from blood. The chain carries TRBV5-1 and TRBJ2-7; D remains ambiguous. The sequence was obtained from a female donor with papillary thyroid cancer or a benign thyroid nodule (not recorded which). Some clones in this sample may be carry-over from other donors' samples. Here the CDR3 DNA reads TGCGCCAGCAGCTTGGTCTCGGACGCTGCCTACGAGCAGTACTTC. Its translation: CASSLVSDAAYEQYF. Based on the CDR3 plus reference TRBV5-1 and TRBJ2-7, the full variable domain is KAGVTQTPRYLIKTRGQQVTLSCSPISGHRSVSWYQQTPGQGLQFLFEYFSETQRNKGNFPGRFSGRQFSNSRSEMNVSTLELGDSALYLCASSLVSDAAYEQYFGPGTRLTVT.